This T cell receptor beta chain was found in a study of T cell repertoires in cytomegalovirus infection. For the study at large: The authors used CMV epitopes that were HLA-C-restricted (recently identified) and HLA-B-restricted (well studied). CMV infection and matching HLA type were both indicated by public TCR beta signatures. Study-wide results and caveats: The ex vivo response was dominated by HLA-C-restricted CMV-specific TCR beta clonotypes. Cumulative frequency of public TCR beta families picked out carriers of CMV plus the relevant HLA.

As to this clonotype: Its antigen is unidentified.

TCRdb passed the reads through MiXCR, listing each CDR3 protein once. The profile shows 750,000 to 950,000 distinct CDR3 sequences, roughly 29% of them singletons. The specimen was cultured CD8+ T cells from PBMCs, collected from culture after CMV antigen stimulation. This TCR derives from a human donor in good health (CMV status not recorded). Some clones in this sample may be carry-over from other donors' samples.

Written as DNA, the CDR3 is TGCGCCAGCAGCCAAACTGGGGGCAACACAGATACGCAGTATTTT. It specifies CASSQTGGNTDTQYF. V usage is TRBV4-1 and J usage is TRBJ2-3; D might be TRBD1 (6 bases). The V end was cut by 2 bases, the J end by 2 bases, with 11 bases between. Germline V gives CDR1 MGHRA, CDR2 YSYEKL. This CDR3 region has 15 residues.